What follows describes a single TCR beta chain. Its matching antigen is unknown. This entry comes from a study of regulatory T cells in long-lasting Graves disease. Study summary: Patients met the persistent Graves' disease definition after over 5 years of antithyroid drugs with positive TSH receptor antibodies. Overall study findings and caveats: New patients shared approximately 930 public clonotypes, fewer than the 2,500 to 3,500 shared by persistent patients. Accuracy could have been hurt by small sample size.

The V end was cut by 1 base, the J end by 6 bases, with 16 bases between. There are 15 residues in the CDR3. Germline CDR1 reads SGHTA; CDR2 reads FQGNSA. Time point: persistent/refractory GD, antithyroid drugs over 5 years with positive TRAb. PBMCs provided the RNA from which the TCR library was made. Library construction for TCR beta used iRepertoire HTBI primers and Arm-PCR of CDR3 regions. TCRdb re-analysed the multiplex PCR reads in MiXCR, keeping a single row per CDR3 protein. The repertoire holds 300,000 to 500,000 distinct CDR3 sequences, less than 25% seen once, with about 20% in the top ten.

The J gene is TRBJ2-7, the V gene TRBV7-2; D possibly uses TRBD1 or TRBD2 (5 bases each). The origin of this receptor is a female donor with Graves disease. Material: peripheral blood mononuclear cells (PBMCs), obtained when the disease was refractory, from a patient treated with antithyroid drugs. CDR3 residues: CASSLGGFGKAEQYF. The DNA of the CDR3 is TGTGCCAGCAGCTTAGGGGGGTTCGGGAAAGCCGAGCAGTACTTC.